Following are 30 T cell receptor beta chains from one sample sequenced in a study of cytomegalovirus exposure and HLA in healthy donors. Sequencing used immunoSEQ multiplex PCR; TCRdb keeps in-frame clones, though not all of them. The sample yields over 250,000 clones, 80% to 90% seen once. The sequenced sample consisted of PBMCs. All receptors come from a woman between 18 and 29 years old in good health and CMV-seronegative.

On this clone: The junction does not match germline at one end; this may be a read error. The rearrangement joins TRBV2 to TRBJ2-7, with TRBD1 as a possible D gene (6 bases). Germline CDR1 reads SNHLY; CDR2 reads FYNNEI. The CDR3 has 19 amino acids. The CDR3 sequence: CVSRSTGTYSSLDTYEQYF. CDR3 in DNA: TGTGTCAGCAGATCCACCGGGACATACTCCTCACTAGACACCTACGAGCAGTACTTC.

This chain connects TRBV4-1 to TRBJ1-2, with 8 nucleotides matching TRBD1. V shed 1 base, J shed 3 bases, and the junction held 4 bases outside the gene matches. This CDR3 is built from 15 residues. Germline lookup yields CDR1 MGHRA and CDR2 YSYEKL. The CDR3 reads CASSQAGQDYYGYTF. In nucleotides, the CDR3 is TGCGCCAGCAGCCAAGCGGGACAGGATTACTATGGCTACACCTTC.

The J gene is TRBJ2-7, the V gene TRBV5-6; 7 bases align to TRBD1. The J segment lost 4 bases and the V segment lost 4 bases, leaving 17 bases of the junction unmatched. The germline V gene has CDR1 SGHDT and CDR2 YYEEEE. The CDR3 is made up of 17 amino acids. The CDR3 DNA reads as TGTGCCAGCAGCCTCATGAGAGGGACAGCTGTCGGGTACGAGCAGTACTTC. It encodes CASSLMRGTAVGYEQYF.

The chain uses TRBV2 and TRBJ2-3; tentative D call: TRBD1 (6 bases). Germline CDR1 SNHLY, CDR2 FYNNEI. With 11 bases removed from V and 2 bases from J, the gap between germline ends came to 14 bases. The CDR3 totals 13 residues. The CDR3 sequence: CASRQEHTDTQYF. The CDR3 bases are TGTGCCTCCAGACAGGAGCACACAGATACGCAGTATTTT.

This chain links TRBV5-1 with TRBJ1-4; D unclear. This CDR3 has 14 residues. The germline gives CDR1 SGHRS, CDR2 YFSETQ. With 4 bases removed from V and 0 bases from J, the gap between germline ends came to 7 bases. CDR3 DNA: TGCGCCAGCAGCCCTCACACAACTAATGAAAAACTGTTTTTT. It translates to CASSPHTTNEKLFF.

The CDR3 spells CASFSWVQGLYGYTF. In nucleotides, the CDR3 is TGTGCCAGTTTTTCTTGGGTACAGGGATTGTATGGCTACACCTTC. The rearrangement links TRBV28 to TRBJ1-2, with D perhaps TRBD1 (6 bases). CDR3 length: 15 amino acids. V was cut by 9 bases and J by 5 bases, with 22 bases left in between. The germline V gene has CDR1 MDHEN and CDR2 SYDVKM.

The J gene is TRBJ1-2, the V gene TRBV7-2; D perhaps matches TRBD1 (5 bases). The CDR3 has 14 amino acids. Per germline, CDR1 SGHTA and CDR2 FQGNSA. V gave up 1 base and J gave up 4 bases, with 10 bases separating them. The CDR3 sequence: CASSLEGGGYGYTF. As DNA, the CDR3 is TGTGCCAGCAGCTTAGAAGGCGGGGGCTATGGCTACACCTTC.

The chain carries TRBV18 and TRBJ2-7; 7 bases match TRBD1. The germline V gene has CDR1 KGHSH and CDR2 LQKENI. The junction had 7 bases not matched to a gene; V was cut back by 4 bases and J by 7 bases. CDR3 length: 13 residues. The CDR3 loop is CASSRDSLREQYF. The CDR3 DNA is TGTGCCAGCTCACGGGACAGTCTACGTGAGCAGTACTTC.

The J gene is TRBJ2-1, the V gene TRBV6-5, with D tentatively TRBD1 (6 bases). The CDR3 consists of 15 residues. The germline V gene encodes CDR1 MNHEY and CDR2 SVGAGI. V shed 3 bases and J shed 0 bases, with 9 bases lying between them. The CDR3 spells CASSYRGISYNEQFF. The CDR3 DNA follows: TGTGCCAGCAGTTATAGGGGGATCTCCTACAATGAGCAGTTCTTC.

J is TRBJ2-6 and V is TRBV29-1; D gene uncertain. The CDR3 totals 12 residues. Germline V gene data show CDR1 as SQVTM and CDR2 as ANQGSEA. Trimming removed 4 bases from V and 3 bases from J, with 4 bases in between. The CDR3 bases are TGCAGCGTTGGGAGTGGGGCCAACGTCCTGACTTTC. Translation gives CSVGSGANVLTF.

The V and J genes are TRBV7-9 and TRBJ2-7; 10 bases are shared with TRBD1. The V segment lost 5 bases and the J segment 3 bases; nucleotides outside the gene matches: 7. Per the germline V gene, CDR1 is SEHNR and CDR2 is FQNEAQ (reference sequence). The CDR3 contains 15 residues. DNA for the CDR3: TGTGCCAGCAGCCTCAGACAGGGGGCCGACTACGAGCAGTACTTC. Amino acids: CASSLRQGADYEQYF.

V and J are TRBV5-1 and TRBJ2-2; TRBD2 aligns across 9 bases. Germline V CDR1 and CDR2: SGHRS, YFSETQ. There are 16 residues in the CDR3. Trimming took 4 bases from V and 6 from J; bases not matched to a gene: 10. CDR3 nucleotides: TGCGCCAGCAGCCGCCGGGCGGGAGGGGATTCCGGGGAGCTGTTTTTT. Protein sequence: CASSRRAGGDSGELFF.

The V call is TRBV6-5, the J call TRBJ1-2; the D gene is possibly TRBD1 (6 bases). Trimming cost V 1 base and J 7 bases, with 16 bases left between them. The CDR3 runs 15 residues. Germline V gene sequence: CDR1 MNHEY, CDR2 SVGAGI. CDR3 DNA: TGTGCCAGCAGTTACTTCGAGGGGGAACAGGGTGGCTACACCTTC. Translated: CASSYFEGEQGGYTF.

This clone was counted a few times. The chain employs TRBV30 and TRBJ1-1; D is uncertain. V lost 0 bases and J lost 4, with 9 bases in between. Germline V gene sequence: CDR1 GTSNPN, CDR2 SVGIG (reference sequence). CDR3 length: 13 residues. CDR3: CAWSVQLTTEAFF. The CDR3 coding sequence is TGTGCCTGGAGTGTACAGCTAACCACTGAAGCTTTCTTT.

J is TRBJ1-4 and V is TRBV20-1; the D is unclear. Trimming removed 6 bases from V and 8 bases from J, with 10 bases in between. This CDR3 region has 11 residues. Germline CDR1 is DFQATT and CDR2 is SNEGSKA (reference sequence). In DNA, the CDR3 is TGCAGTGCCCCGGGAGGGGAAAAACTGTTTTTT. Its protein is CSAPGGEKLFF.

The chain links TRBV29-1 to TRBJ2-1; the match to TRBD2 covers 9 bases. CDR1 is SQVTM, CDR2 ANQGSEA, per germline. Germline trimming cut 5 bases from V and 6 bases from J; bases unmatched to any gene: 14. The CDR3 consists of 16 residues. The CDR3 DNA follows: TGCAGCGTTCGGCCCGCGAAAACTAGCGGGTCCAATGAGCAGTTCTTC. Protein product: CSVRPAKTSGSNEQFF.

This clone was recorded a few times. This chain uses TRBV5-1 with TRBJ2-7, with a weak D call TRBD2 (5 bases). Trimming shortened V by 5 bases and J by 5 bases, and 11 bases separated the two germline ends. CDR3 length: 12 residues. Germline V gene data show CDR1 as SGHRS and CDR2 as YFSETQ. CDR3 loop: CASSGGSHEQYF. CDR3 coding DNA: TGCGCCAGCAGTGGCGGGTCCCACGAGCAGTACTTC.

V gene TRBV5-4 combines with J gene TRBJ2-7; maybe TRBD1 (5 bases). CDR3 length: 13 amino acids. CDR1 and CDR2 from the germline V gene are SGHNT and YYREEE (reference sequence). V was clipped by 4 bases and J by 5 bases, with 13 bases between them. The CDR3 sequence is CASSLQGNDEQYF. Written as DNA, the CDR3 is TGTGCCAGCAGCCTCCAGGGAAACGACGAGCAGTACTTC.

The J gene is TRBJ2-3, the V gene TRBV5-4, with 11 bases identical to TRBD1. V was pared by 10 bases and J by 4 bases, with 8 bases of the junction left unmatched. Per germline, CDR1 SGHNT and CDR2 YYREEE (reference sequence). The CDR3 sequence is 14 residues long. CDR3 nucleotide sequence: TGTGCCGCTTGGACAGGGGGCTTCGCAGATACGCAGTATTTT. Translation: CAAWTGGFADTQYF.

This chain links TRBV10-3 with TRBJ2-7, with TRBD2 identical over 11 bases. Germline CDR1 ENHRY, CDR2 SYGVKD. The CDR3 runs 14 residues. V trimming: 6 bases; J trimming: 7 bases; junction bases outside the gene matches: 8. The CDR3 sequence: CAIRTSGSRWEQYF. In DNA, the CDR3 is TGTGCCATCAGAACTAGCGGGAGCCGCTGGGAGCAGTACTTC.

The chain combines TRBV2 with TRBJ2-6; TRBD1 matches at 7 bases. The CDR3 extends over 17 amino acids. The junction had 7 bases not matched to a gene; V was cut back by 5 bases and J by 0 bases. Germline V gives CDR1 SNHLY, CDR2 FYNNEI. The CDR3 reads CASSLDRVLSGANVLTF. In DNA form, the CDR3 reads TGTGCCAGCAGTCTAGACAGGGTACTCTCTGGGGCCAACGTCCTGACTTTC.

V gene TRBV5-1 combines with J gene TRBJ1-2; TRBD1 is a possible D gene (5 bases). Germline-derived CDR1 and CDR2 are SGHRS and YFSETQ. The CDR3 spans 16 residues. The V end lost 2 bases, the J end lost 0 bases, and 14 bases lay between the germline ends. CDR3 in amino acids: CASSFASGGANYGYTF. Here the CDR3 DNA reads TGCGCCAGCAGCTTCGCGTCGGGGGGAGCTAACTATGGCTACACCTTC.

This chain's CDR3 is CASSLAGGGEQYF. In nucleotides, the CDR3 is TGTGCCAGCAGCTTAGCGGGGGGAGGCGAGCAGTACTTC. The chain recombines TRBV7-9 with TRBJ2-7; D perhaps matches TRBD2 (6 bases). The CDR3 extends over 13 amino acids. Germline V lookup: CDR1 SEHNR, CDR2 FQNEAQ (reference sequence). The germline V and J ends were trimmed by 0 bases and 6 bases, with 9 bases remaining between them.

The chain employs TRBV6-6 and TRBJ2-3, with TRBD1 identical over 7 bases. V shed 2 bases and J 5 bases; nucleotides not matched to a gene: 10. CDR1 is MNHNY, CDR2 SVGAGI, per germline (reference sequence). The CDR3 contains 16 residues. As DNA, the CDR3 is TGTGCCAGCAGTTACGTGGGACAGATGTTCCAAGATACGCAGTATTTT. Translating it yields CASSYVGQMFQDTQYF.

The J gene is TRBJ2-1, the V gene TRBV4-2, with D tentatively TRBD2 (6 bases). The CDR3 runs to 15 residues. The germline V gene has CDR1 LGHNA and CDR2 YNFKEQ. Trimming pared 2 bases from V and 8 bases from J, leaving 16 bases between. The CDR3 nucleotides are TGTGCCAGCAGCCAAACCCCCGGGGGTCGGTATGAGCAGTTCTTC. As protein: CASSQTPGGRYEQFF.

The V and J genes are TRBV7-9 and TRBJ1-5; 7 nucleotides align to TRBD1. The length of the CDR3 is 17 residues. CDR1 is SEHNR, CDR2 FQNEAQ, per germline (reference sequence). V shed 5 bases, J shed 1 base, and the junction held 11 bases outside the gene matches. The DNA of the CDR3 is TGTGCCAGCAGCCCCATGGAGGGGGCGGAAAGCAATCAGCCCCAGCATTTT. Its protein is CASSPMEGAESNQPQHF.

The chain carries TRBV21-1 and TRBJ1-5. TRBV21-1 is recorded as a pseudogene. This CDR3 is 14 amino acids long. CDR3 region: CASSNGGGYQPQHF. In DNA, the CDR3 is TGTGCCAGCAGCAACGGGGGAGGGTATCAGCCCCAGCATTTT.

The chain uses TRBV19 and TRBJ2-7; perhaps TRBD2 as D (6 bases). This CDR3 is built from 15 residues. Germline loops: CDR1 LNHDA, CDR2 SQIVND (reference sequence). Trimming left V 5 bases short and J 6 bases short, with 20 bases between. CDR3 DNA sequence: TGTGCCAGTAGTGCCAGGGACTCCCCCTTACGCGAGCAGTACTTC. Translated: CASSARDSPLREQYF.

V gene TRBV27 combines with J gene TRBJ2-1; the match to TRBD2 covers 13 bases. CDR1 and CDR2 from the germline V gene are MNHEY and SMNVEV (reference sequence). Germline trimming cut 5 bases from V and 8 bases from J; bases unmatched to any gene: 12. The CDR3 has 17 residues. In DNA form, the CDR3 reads TGTGCCAGCAGTGCCGAAGTACTAGCGGGGGGGCCCGATGAGCAGTTCTTC. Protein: CASSAEVLAGGPDEQFF.

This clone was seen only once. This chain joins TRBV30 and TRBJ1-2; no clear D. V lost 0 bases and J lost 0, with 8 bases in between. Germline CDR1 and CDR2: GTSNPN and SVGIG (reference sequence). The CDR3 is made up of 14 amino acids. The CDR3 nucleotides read TGTGCCTGGAGTGTAATGTCGTCTAACTATGGCTACACCTTC. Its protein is CAWSVMSSNYGYTF.